The 15 T cell receptor beta chains below come from one sample, sequenced in a study of a mutant IDH1 vaccine in newly diagnosed glioma. The time point here: week 11, during vaccination. Doses consisted of 300 ug of mutant IDH1 20-mer peptide each, paired with topical imiquimod. Measured with immunoSEQ multiplex PCR; TCRdb has only the in-frame clones, and not every one. This sample has 50,000 to 65,000 clones; 65% to 85% occur once, and the top ten carry about 8.2%. Their antigen targets remain unknown. The specimen comprised PBMCs, sampled from a glioma patient whose treatment included an IDH1 peptide vaccine. The receptors stem from a woman between 45 and 65 years old with glioma.

The chain employs TRBV19 and TRBJ2-5; TRBD1 is a possible D gene (6 bases). The germline V and J ends were trimmed by 5 bases and 4 bases, with 11 bases remaining between them. The CDR3 totals 13 residues. Germline V lookup: CDR1 LNHDA, CDR2 SQIVND (reference sequence). CDR3 sequence: CASSPAGAETQYF. Here the CDR3 DNA reads TGTGCCAGTAGTCCGGCAGGGGCAGAGACCCAGTACTTC.

The V and J genes are TRBV4-1 and TRBJ1-4; the D gene is possibly TRBD1 (6 bases). The V end was cut by 4 bases, the J end by 4 bases, with 10 bases between. CDR1 MGHRA and CDR2 YSYEKL come from the germline V gene. There are 14 residues in the CDR3. The CDR3 nucleotides read TGCGCCAGCAGCCTTGGACAGCTTAATGAAAAACTGTTTTTT. This codes for CASSLGQLNEKLFF.

This sequence joins TRBV10-3 and TRBJ1-5; no clear D gene. The CDR3 consists of 13 residues. V was shortened by 0 bases and J by 5 bases, with 5 bases between the two germline ends. The germline V gene has CDR1 ENHRY and CDR2 SYGVKD. This chain's CDR3 is CAISESSDQPQHF. The CDR3 DNA sequence: TGTGCCATCAGTGAGTCATCTGATCAGCCCCAGCATTTT.

The chain recombines TRBV5-1 with TRBJ1-1; tentative D call: TRBD1 (5 bases). The length of the CDR3 is 13 residues. The V and J ends lost 0 bases and 8 bases respectively, with 11 bases between them. Looked up from germline, CDR1 is SGHRS and CDR2 is YFSETQ. CDR3 region: CASSLGWGIEAFF. CDR3 in DNA: TGCGCCAGCAGCTTGGGTTGGGGGATCGAAGCTTTCTTT.

This clone was counted once. This chain links TRBV4-3 with TRBJ1-1; 11 bases are shared with TRBD1. CDR3 length: 15 residues. Germline CDR1 reads LGHNA; CDR2 reads YSLEER. With V trimmed by 6 bases and J by 5 bases, 8 bases remained unmatched. The CDR3 reads CASSSGQGAHTEAFF. CDR3 nucleotide sequence: TGCGCCAGCAGTTCCGGACAGGGGGCGCATACTGAAGCTTTCTTT.

The chain is built from TRBV5-1 and TRBJ1-1, with D maybe TRBD1 (5 bases). Germline V gives CDR1 SGHRS, CDR2 YFSETQ. This CDR3 comprises 15 residues. Trimming stripped 4 bases from V and 1 base from J, with 14 bases between. The CDR3 spells CASSRSDNTNTEAFF. The CDR3 nucleotides read TGCGCCAGCAGCAGATCGGACAACACGAACACTGAAGCTTTCTTT.

The chain employs TRBV19 and TRBJ1-1; D gene ambiguous. Germline-derived CDR1 and CDR2 are LNHDA and SQIVND (reference sequence). V lost 5 bases to trimming and J lost 6 bases, with 7 bases between them. The CDR3 totals 11 residues. The CDR3 loop reads CASSYRAEAFF. CDR3 nucleotides: TGTGCCAGTAGTTATCGTGCTGAAGCTTTCTTT.

The genes are TRBV5-6 and TRBJ2-5; 7 bases fit TRBD2. Germline CDR1 is SGHDT and CDR2 is YYEEEE. V lost 1 base and J lost 5; bases outside the gene matches: 5. The CDR3 has 14 residues. For the CDR3, the DNA is TGTGCCAGCAGCTTGAGGGAGGGTTCGGAGACCCAGTACTTC. It yields the protein CASSLREGSETQYF.

Only one count was recorded for this clone. The chain joins TRBV15 to TRBJ1-5; no firm D call. The CDR3 is 15 amino acids. The V end lost 1 base, the J end lost 4 bases, and 11 bases lay between the germline ends. Germline V lookup: CDR1 LNHNV, CDR2 YYDKDF (reference sequence). CDR3 loop: CATSRAEGGNQPQHF. In DNA, the CDR3 is TGTGCCACCAGCAGAGCGGAGGGAGGGAATCAGCCCCAGCATTTT.

The chain joins TRBV7-8 to TRBJ2-1; D is undetermined. Germline assignment: CDR1 SGHVS and CDR2 FQNEAQ. The CDR3 covers 16 residues. Trimming pared 5 bases from V and 2 bases from J, leaving 16 bases between. CDR3 nucleotides: TGTGCCAGCAGCCGATCGATCATAATGGCCTACAATGAGCAGTTCTTC. Translating gives CASSRSIIMAYNEQFF.

The chain links TRBV7-3 to TRBJ1-1, with D tentatively TRBD1 (5 bases). The V end lost 2 bases, the J end lost 3 bases, and 16 bases lay between the germline ends. CDR1 is SGHTA and CDR2 is FQGTGA in the germline V gene. The CDR3 is made up of 16 amino acids. Here the CDR3 reads CASSLWVRGSDTEAFF. The CDR3 region has the DNA TGTGCCAGCAGCTTATGGGTTCGGGGCTCGGACACTGAAGCTTTCTTT.

The V gene is TRBV30, the J gene TRBJ1-6; 9 bases agree with TRBD1. V shed 4 bases, J shed 9 bases, and the junction held 7 bases outside the gene matches. This CDR3 contains 14 residues. Germline-derived CDR1 and CDR2 are GTSNPN and SVGIG (reference sequence). The CDR3 nucleotides are TGTGCCTGGATGATAGACAGGGGGAGTTCACCCCTCCACTTT. Residues: CAWMIDRGSSPLHF.

The chain links TRBV5-1 to TRBJ2-3, with a weak D call TRBD1 (6 bases). Germline CDR1 and CDR2: SGHRS and YFSETQ. This CDR3 is built from 14 residues. Trimming cost V 4 bases and J 5 bases, with 14 bases left between them. CDR3 loop: CASSPTTGLDTQYF. As DNA, the CDR3 is TGCGCCAGCAGCCCCACTACAGGGCTAGATACGCAGTATTTT.

In this sample, this clone turned up once. This chain uses TRBV6-1 with TRBJ2-7; 8 nucleotides match TRBD2. V gave up 7 bases and J gave up 1 base; unmatched junction bases: 9. The V gene's germline CDR1 is MNHNS and CDR2 SASEGT. There are 15 residues in the CDR3. The CDR3 DNA sequence: TGTGCCAGCAACCGGCTCCCGGGAGGGTCCTACGAGCAGTACTTC. As protein: CASNRLPGGSYEQYF.

This clone was detected only once. This rearrangement joins TRBV4-1 to TRBJ2-7, with 8 bases fitting TRBD1. Germline assignment: CDR1 MGHRA and CDR2 YSYEKL. The CDR3 totals 16 residues. The junction had 12 bases not matched to a gene; V was cut back by 8 bases and J by 0 bases. The CDR3 DNA reads as TGCGCCAGCCGCGACCAAAACAGGGGGAGCTCCTACGAGCAGTACTTC. This encodes CASRDQNRGSSYEQYF.